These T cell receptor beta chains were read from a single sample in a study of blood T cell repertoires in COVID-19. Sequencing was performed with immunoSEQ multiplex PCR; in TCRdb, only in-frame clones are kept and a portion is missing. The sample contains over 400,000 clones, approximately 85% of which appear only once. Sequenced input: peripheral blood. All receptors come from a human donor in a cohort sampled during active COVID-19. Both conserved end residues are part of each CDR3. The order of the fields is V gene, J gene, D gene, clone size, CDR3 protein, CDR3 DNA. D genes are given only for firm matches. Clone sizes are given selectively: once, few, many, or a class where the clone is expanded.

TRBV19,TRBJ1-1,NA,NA,CASNRLARGTLGTEAFF,TGTGCCAGTAATCGGCTCGCTCGGGGAACCCTCGGCACTGAAGCTTTCTTT
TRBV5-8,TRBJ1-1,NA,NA,CASSLVRAEAFF,TGTGCCAGCAGCCTGGTCAGGGCTGAAGCTTTCTTT
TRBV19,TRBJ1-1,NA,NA,CASSRSRGNTEAFF,TGTGCCAGTAGTAGGTCCAGGGGGAACACTGAAGCTTTCTTT
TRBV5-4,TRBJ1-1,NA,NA,CASSFGGRNTEAFF,TGTGCCAGCAGCTTTGGGGGGAGGAACACTGAAGCTTTCTTT
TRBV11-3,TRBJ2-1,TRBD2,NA,CASSPLAGGTREQFF,TGTGCCAGCAGCCCGCTAGCGGGAGGGACGCGGGAGCAGTTCTTC
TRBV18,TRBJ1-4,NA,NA,CASSRGVAANEKLFF,TGTGCCAGCTCACGAGGGGTAGCGGCTAATGAAAAACTGTTTTTT
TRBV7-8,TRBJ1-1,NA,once,CASSYGEDTEAFF,TGTGCCAGCAGCTACGGGGAGGACACTGAAGCTTTCTTT
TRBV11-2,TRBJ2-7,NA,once,CASSLVGGGSEQYF,TGTGCCAGCAGCTTGGTGGGAGGAGGATCCGAGCAGTACTTC
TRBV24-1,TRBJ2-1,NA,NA,CATSPSANNEQFF,TGTGCCACCAGTCCTAGCGCGAACAATGAGCAGTTCTTC
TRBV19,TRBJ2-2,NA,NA,CASRGEAAGTGELFF,TGTGCCAGTAGGGGGGAGGCGGCGGGGACCGGGGAGCTGTTTTTT
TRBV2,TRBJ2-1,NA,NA,CASRGNLALSYNEQFF,TGTGCCAGCAGGGGGAACCTAGCGTTATCCTACAATGAGCAGTTCTTC
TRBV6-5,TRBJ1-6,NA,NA,CASSYYPGQPLHF,TGTGCCAGCAGTTACTACCCCGGTCAACCCCTCCACTTT
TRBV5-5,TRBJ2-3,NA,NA,CASSLRQFPGTDTQYF,TGTGCCAGCAGCTTAAGACAGTTCCCGGGCACAGATACGCAGTATTTT
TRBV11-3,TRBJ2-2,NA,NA,CASSFRVNTGELFF,TGTGCCAGCAGCTTTAGAGTGAACACCGGGGAGCTGTTTTTT
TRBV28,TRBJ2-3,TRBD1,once,CASRLQGGADTQYF,TGTGCCAGCAGGCTACAGGGGGGAGCCGATACGCAGTATTTT
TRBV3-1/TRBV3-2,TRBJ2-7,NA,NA,CASSQDAGSYEQYF,TGTGCCAGCAGCCAAGATGCGGGGTCCTACGAGCAGTACTTC
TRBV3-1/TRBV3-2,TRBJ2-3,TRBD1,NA,CASSQRTGVTDTQYF,TGTGCCAGCAGCCAACGGACAGGGGTAACAGATACGCAGTATTTT
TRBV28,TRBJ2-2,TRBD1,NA,CASSLGTGLKAGELFF,TGTGCCAGCAGTCTAGGGACAGGGCTTAAGGCCGGGGAGCTGTTTTTT
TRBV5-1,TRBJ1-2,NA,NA,CASSPQTVSNYGYTF,TGCGCCAGCAGCCCCCAGACAGTTTCAAACTATGGCTACACCTTC
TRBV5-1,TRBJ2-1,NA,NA,CASGETLSSYNEQFF,TGCGCCAGCGGGGAGACATTAAGCTCCTACAATGAGCAGTTCTTC
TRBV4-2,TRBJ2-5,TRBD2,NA,CASSQEASGHQETQYF,TGTGCCAGCAGCCAAGAGGCTAGCGGGCACCAAGAGACCCAGTACTTC
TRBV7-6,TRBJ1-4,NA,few,CASSPRDTRMEKLFF,TGTGCCAGCAGCCCCCGGGACACTCGAATGGAAAAACTGTTTTTT
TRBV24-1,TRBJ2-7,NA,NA,CATSGAYEQYF,TGTGCCACCAGTGGAGCGTACGAGCAGTACTTC
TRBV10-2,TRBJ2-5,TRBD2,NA,CASTLAATETQYF,TGCGCCAGCACACTAGCGGCAACGGAGACCCAGTACTTC